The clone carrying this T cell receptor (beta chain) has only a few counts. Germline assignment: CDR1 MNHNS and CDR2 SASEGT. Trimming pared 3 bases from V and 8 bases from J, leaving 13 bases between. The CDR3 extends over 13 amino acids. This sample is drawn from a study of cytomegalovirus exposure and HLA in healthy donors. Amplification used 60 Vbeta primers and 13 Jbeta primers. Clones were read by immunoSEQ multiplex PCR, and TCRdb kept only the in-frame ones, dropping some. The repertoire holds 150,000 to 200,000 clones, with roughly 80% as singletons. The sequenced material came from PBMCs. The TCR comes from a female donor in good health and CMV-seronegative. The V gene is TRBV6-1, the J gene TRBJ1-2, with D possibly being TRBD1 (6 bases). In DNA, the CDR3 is TGTGCCAGCAGTGACAGGGGATTTGACGGCTACACCTTC. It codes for CASSDRGFDGYTF.